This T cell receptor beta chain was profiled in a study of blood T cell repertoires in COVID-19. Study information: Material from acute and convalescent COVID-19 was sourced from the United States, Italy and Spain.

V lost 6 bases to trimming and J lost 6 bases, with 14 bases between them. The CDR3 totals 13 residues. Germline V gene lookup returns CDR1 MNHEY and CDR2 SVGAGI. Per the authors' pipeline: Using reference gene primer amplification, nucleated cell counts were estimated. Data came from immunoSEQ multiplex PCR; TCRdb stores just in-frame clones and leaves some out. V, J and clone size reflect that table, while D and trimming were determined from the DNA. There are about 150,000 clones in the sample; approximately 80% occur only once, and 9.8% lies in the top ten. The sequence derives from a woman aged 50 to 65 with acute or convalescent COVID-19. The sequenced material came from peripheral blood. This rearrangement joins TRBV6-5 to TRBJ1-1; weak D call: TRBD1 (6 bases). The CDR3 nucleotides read TGTGCCAGCAGCCTAAGGGGGGGTTCTGAAGCTTTCTTT. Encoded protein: CASSLRGGSEAFF.